This TCR beta chain was captured by sequencing in a study of long-term antiretroviral therapy in people with HIV (dated by TCRdb to between 2021 and 2022). Study-wide context: The earliest samples were collected approximately a decade before the 2015 WHO recommendation for immediate ART, a period when ART was typically delayed until CD4 counts fell. This retrospective serial study examined whether starting ART and sustained HIV suppression were associated with changes in the composition and diversity of the TRB repertoire in peripheral blood. From fewer than 35 adults with confirmed HIV infection, the cohort provided around 180 cryopreserved PBMC samples, gathered serially across a mean of about six years (range 1-12). Of the 30 participants with HIV, approximately twelve were female. No cross-contamination during QIAcube processing turned up in test extractions that ran a monoclonal T-cell line alongside 33 polyclonal samples. Overall study outcomes, separate from this receptor: Compared with controls, HIV repertoires had narrower CDR3 length ranges, and the network structure pointed to an antigen-experienced repertoire that shifted only slightly toward naive after ART. No data were available on ART adherence, viral resistance or therapy changes, limiting inferences about post-ART repertoire changes. Since PBMC availability was limited, sequencing covered only the TCR beta chain, with no alpha chain pairing. The samples were dated from the mid-2000s to the late 2010s, and the ART regimens that were used may be less effective than current ART regimens. Starting ART was linked to a significant rise in TRB diversity, yet even with long-term ART the diversity remained significantly lower than in transplant donor controls. At every time point, the repertoire was dominated by expanded TRB clones first identified before ART initiation, although this dominance fluctuated and, in many PLHIV, declined after ART. Because pre-ART samples had limited cell numbers, unsorted PBMC were profiled rather than sorted CD4+ and CD8+ T cells.

Comments on this clone: The antigen it binds to is not known. Within one base of it there is no much larger clone, and no base qualities were kept.

The immunoSEQ hsTCRB v3.0 assay was used at survey level resolution to sequence the TRB variable region. A depth of roughly 35,000-55,000 T-cell genomes per sample was targeted for TRB sequencing. An Illumina MiSeq with a v3 150-cycle kit was used to sequence the pooled TRB libraries. Per the authors' processing: Repertoire analysis was run in R within a reproducible Nextflow workflow that covered QC, data transformation and analysis. LymphoSeq2, an R package for AIRR-Seq data exploration, was used to implement custom analyses. A handful of samples yielding fewer than 5000 total TRB sequences were excluded, leaving 150 to 200 analyzed HIV repertoires. Among the roughly 180 retained HIV repertoires, some 60 were collected before ART initiation and more than 120 after ART initiation. Each repertoire was downsampled to 5000 TRB nucleotide sequences, and summary statistics were averaged across 100 downsampling iterations. Only TRB sequences with CDR3 regions of at least seven amino acids were retained for analysis. Two measures captured diversity: a Shannon entropy-derived clonality score and the Gini coefficient. In the repertoire networks, any two of the top 5000 CDR3 amino acid sequences were connected whenever the two sequences differed by an edit distance of one. For TRB CDR3 amino acid sequences, GLIPH2 was used to predict antigen specificity groups and MHC restriction. CDR3 amino acid sequences were matched against VDJdb and McPAS-TCR to flag known CMV, EBV, HIV or tissue antigen associations. Pre-ART, post-ART and control groups were compared with Wilcoxon signed-rank tests and Holm-Bonferroni correction. Imported from immuneACCESS, the table was reduced by TCRdb to in-frame sequences with V and J called. These copies leave out some clones; in studies compared against another copy, an unresolved V gene accounts for under half, and the cause of the remainder is not known. V and J calls and clone size are those listed in that table; D and trimming were worked out from the DNA. The sample profile shows about 34,000 clones; around 79% of them were found once. Approximately 3.2% of the sample is held by the ten biggest clonotypes.

Trimming accounts for 3 bases at V and 5 bases at J, while the number of junction bases matched to no gene is 11. From the germline V gene (reference sequence), CDR1 is GTSNPN and CDR2 is SVGIG. From cysteine to phenylalanine, the CDR3 is 15 amino acids long. Only CDR3 DNA is held: 45 bases, read in frame from base 1. To be included, a participant needed at least one PBMC sample from before ART initiation plus at least two post-ART samples. Treatment was received in the United States of America by all participants with HIV. Before DNA extraction, cryopreserved samples of about 0.95-11 million PBMC were thawed and washed. At the time of the earliest PBMC sample, participants with HIV were aged between 23 and 54 years. PBMC samples from each participant spanned 1-4 timepoints before ART initiation and 2-8 timepoints after ART initiation, with a median of 7 samples. For every participant, serial HIV viral load, CD4+ T-cell count, ART history and demographic data were obtained. A Qiagen kit on a QIAcube was used to extract genomic DNA from unsorted PBMC, with samples processed in batches of 12.

This sample comprised unsorted PBMCs, obtained 1.9 years after starting antiretroviral therapy. The receptor was isolated from a young man with HIV. The chain links TRBV30 with TRBJ2-5; TRBD2 lines up with 8 middle nucleotides. This receptor has the CDR3 CAWSGWRGAQETQYF. The nucleotides are TGTGCCTGGAGCGGGTGGCGGGGGGCTCAGGAGACCCAGTACTTC.